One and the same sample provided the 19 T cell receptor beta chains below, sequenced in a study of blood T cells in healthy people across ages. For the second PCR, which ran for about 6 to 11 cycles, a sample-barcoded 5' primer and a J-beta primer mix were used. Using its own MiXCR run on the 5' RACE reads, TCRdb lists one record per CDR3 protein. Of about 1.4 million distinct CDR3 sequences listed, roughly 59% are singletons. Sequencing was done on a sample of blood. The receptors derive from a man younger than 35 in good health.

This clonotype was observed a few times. This chain's CDR3 is CSALSGRAYEQYF. The CDR3 DNA reads TGCAGTGCTCTTAGCGGGCGCGCCTACGAGCAGTACTTC. The chain combines TRBV20-1 with TRBJ2-7; 7 bases match TRBD2. The germline gives CDR1 DFQATT, CDR2 SNEGSKA (reference sequence). V lost 5 bases, J lost 2 bases, and 6 bases stayed unmatched. This CDR3 has 13 residues.

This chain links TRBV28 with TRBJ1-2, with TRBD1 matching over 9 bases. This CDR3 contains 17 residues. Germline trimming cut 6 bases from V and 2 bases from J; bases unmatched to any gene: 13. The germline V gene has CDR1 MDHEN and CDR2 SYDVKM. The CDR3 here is CASSSGQGMTFNYGYTF. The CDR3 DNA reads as TGTGCCAGCAGCTCGGGACAGGGCATGACTTTCAACTATGGCTACACCTTC.

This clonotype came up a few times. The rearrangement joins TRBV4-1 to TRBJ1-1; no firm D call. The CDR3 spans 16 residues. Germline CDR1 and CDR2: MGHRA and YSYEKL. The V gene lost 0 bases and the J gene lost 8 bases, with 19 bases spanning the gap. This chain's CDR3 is CASSQDLGGGRREAFF. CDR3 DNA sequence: TGCGCCAGCAGCCAAGATCTGGGTGGTGGCAGGAGAGAAGCTTTCTTT.

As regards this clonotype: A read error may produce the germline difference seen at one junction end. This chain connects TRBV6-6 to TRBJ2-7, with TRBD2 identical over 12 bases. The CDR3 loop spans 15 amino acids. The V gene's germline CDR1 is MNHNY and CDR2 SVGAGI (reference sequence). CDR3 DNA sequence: TGTGCCAGCAGTTACTGGACTAGCGGGACCTACGGGCAGTACTTC. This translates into CASSYWTSGTYGQYF.

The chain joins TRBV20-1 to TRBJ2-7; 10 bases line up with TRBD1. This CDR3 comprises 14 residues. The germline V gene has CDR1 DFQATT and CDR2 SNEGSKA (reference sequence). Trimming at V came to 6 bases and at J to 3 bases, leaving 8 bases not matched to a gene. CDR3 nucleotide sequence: TGCAGTGCCCCGGGACAGGGGTCATTCTACGAGCAGTACTTC. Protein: CSAPGQGSFYEQYF.

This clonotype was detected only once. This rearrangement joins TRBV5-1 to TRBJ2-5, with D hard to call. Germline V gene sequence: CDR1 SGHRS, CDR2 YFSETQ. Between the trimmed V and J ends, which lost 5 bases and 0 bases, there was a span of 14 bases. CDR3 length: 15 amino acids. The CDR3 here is CASRNVQEYQETQYF. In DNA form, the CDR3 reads TGCGCCAGCAGAAATGTTCAGGAATACCAAGAGACCCAGTACTTC. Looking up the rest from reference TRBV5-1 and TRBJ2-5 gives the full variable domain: KAGVTQTPRYLIKTRGQQVTLSCSPISGHRSVSWYQQTPGQGLQFLFEYFSETQRNKGNFPGRFSGRQFSNSRSEMNVSTLELGDSALYLCASRNVQEYQETQYFGPGTRLLVL.

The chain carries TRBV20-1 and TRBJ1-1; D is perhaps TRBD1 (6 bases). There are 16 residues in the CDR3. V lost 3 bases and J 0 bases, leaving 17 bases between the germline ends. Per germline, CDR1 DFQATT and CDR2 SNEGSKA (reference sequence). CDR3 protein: CSASKKSRTVNTEAFF. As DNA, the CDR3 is TGCAGTGCTAGCAAAAAATCGAGGACAGTGAACACTGAAGCTTTCTTT.

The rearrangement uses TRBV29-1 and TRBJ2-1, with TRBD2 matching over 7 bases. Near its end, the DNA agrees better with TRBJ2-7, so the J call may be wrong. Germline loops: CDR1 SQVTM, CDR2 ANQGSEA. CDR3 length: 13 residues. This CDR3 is CSVVLAESNEQYF. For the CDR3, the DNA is TGCAGCGTTGTGCTAGCGGAGTCCAATGAGCAGTACTTC.

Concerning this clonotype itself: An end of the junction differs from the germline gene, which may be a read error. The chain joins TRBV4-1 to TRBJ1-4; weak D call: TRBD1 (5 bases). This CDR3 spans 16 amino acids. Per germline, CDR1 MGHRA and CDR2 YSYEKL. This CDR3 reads CASSQGEVAEGEKLFF. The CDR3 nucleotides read TGCGCCAGTAGCCAAGGGGAGGTCGCGGAAGGTGAAAAACTGTTTTTT.

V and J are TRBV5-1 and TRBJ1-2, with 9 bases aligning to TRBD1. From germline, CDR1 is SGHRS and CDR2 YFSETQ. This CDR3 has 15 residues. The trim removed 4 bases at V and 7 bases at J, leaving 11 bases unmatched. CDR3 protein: CASSPGSGTGIGYTF. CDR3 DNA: TGCGCCAGCAGCCCGGGGTCCGGGACAGGGATTGGCTACACCTTC.

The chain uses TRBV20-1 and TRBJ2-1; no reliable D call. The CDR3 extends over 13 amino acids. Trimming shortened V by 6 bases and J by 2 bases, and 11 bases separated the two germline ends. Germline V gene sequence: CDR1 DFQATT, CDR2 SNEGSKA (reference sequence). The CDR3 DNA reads TGCAGTGCGACCCTAATAACCTACAATGAGCAGTTCTTC. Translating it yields CSATLITYNEQFF.

The CDR3 spells CASSFLLPTSGGSSSYNEQFF. CDR3 nucleotide sequence: TGTGCCAGCAGCTTTCTACTTCCGACTAGCGGGGGTTCAAGCTCCTACAATGAGCAGTTCTTC. The V call is TRBV11-1, the J call TRBJ2-1; 12 bases align to TRBD2. The germline V gene encodes CDR1 SGHAT and CDR2 FQDESV (reference sequence). J gave up 0 bases and V 3 bases, and 15 bases lay outside the gene matches. The CDR3 spans 21 residues.

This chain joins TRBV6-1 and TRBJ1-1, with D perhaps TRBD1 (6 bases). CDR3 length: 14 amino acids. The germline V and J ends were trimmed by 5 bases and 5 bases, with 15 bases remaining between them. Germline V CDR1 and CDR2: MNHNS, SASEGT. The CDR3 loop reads CASSQTGRGTEAFF. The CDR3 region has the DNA TGTGCCAGCAGTCAAACAGGGCGGGGGACTGAAGCTTTCTTT.

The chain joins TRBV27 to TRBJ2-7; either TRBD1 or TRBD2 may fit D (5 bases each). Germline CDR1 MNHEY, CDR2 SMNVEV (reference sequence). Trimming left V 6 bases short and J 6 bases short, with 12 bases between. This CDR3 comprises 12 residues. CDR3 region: CASSSGTGEQYF. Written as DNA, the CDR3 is TGTGCCAGCAGCTCCGGGACGGGCGAGCAGTACTTC.

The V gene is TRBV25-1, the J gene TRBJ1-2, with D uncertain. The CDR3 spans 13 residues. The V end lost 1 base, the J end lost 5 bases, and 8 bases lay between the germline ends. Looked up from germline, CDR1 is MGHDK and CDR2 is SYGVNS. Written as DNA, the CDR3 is TGTGCCAGCAGTGAATTCGGTGGATATGGCTACACCTTC. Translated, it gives CASSEFGGYGYTF.

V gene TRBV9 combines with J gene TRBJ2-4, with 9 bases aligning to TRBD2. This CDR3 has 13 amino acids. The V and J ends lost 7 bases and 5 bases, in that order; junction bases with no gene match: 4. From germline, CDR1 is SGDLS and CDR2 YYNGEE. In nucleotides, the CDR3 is TGTGCCAGCGGCGGGGGGGCCGAAAACATTCAGTACTTC. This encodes CASGGGAENIQYF.

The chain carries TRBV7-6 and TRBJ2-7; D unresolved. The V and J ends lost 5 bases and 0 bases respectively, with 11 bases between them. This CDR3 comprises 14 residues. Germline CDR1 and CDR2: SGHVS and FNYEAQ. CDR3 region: CASSQVTASYEQYF. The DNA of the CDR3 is TGTGCCAGCAGCCAAGTCACAGCCTCCTACGAGCAGTACTTC.

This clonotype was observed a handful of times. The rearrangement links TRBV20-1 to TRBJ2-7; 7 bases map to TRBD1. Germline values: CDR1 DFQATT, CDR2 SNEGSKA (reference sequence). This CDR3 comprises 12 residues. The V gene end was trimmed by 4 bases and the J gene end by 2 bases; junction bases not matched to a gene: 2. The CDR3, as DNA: TGCAGTGCTACAGGGGGAGCCTACGAGCAGTACTTC. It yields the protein CSATGGAYEQYF.

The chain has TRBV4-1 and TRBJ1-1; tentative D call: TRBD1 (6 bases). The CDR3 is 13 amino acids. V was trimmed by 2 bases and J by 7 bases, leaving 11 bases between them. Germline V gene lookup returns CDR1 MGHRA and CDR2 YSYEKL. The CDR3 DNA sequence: TGCGCCAGCAGCCAAACAGGACAGTTTGAAGCTTTCTTT. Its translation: CASSQTGQFEAFF.